The next 20 T cell receptor beta chains were all read from a single sample in a study of cytomegalovirus exposure and HLA in healthy donors. Primers: 60 Vbeta forward and 13 Jbeta reverse. The data were produced by immunoSEQ multiplex PCR, yet TCRdb's version contains in-frame clones alone and is incomplete. The table records under 200,000 clones, around 74% of them present only once. The sample consisted of PBMCs. Receptor source: a female donor in good health and CMV-seronegative.

In its sample, this clone was seen a few times. The V gene is TRBV27, the J gene TRBJ2-3, with a weak D call TRBD2 (6 bases). CDR3 length: 14 residues. Per the germline V gene, CDR1 is MNHEY and CDR2 is SMNVEV (reference sequence). The V and J ends lost 11 bases and 2 bases respectively, with 17 bases between them. The CDR3 here is CAASPDYLTDTQYF. CDR3 nucleotide sequence: TGTGCCGCTAGCCCGGACTATCTCACAGATACGCAGTATTTT.

This clone was counted a few times. This chain's CDR3 is CASSPGGGSEPQHF. CDR3 nucleotide sequence: TGTGCCAGCTCACCTGGGGGGGGGTCTGAGCCCCAGCATTTT. The J gene is TRBJ1-5, the V gene TRBV18, with D tentatively TRBD1 (5 bases). The ends were cut back, 3 bases at V and 8 bases at J, with 14 bases in the middle. This CDR3 has 14 amino acids. Germline loops: CDR1 KGHSH, CDR2 LQKENI.

J is TRBJ2-7 and V is TRBV19; 7 bases are a match to TRBD1. CDR3 length equals 15 residues. The V gene's germline CDR1 is LNHDA and CDR2 SQIVND (reference sequence). The trim removed 3 bases at V and 3 bases at J, leaving 8 bases unmatched. The CDR3 region has the DNA TGTGCCAGTAGTATTTATTGGGACAGCCTCTACGAGCAGTACTTC. This gives the protein CASSIYWDSLYEQYF. The full variable domain, rest sourced from reference TRBV19 and TRBJ2-7, is DGGITQSPKYLFRKEGQNVTLSCEQNLNHDAMYWYRQDPGQGLRLIYYSQIVNDFQKGDIAEGYSVSREKKESFPLTVTSAQKNPTAFYLCASSIYWDSLYEQYFGPGTRLTVT.

This sequence joins TRBV5-5 and TRBJ2-7; TRBD1 matches 9 bases. Germline values: CDR1 SGHKS, CDR2 YYEKEE (reference sequence). The ends lost 2 bases at V and 6 bases at J; junction bases unmatched: 3. The CDR3 is made up of 13 amino acids. CDR3 region: CASSFPTGGEQYF. The CDR3 nucleotides read TGTGCCAGCAGCTTCCCGACAGGGGGCGAGCAGTACTTC.

The genes are TRBV27 and TRBJ2-1, with D possibly matching TRBD1 (6 bases). CDR1 is MNHEY and CDR2 is SMNVEV in the germline V gene (reference sequence). This CDR3 has 16 amino acids. Trimming took 3 bases from V and 7 from J, leaving 19 bases between them. In nucleotides, the CDR3 is TGTGCCAGCAGTTTTAGTTCAGGGGCGAGTTTAAATGAGCAGTTCTTC. Translating it yields CASSFSSGASLNEQFF.

The sample holds one count of this clone. The J gene is TRBJ2-7, the V gene TRBV10-3, with TRBD1 as a possible D gene (5 bases). Trimming removed 4 bases at V and 2 bases at J, with 9 bases between. CDR1 is ENHRY, CDR2 SYGVKD, per germline. The CDR3 contains 13 residues. CDR3 amino acids: CAISGVGAYEQYF. CDR3 nucleotide sequence: TGTGCCATCAGTGGGGTAGGGGCCTACGAGCAGTACTTC.

The genes are TRBV6-5 and TRBJ2-2; 9 positions match TRBD2. V was pared by 6 bases and J by 5 bases, with 7 bases of the junction left unmatched. Germline lookup yields CDR1 MNHEY and CDR2 SVGAGI. The CDR3 is 15 amino acids. CDR3 region: CASRGTSPVTGELFF. The CDR3 region has the DNA TGTGCCAGCAGAGGGACTAGCCCAGTAACCGGGGAGCTGTTTTTT.

CDR3 nucleotides: TGTGCCAGCAGCTTTACGGGATATGGCTACACCTTC. It is translated as CASSFTGYGYTF. V is TRBV5-8 and J is TRBJ1-2; D gene unclear. CDR3 length: 12 residues. Germline CDR1 reads SGHTS; CDR2 reads YDEGEE. Trimming left V 2 bases short and J 5 bases short, with 7 bases between.

The chain uses TRBV5-5 and TRBJ2-1; no definite D call. Germline loops: CDR1 SGHKS, CDR2 YYEKEE (reference sequence). V lost 0 bases, J lost 4 bases, and 5 bases lay in between. The CDR3 covers 13 residues. In nucleotides, the CDR3 is TGTGCCAGCAGCTTGGGGGCGTACAATGAGCAGTTCTTC. Translating it yields CASSLGAYNEQFF.

The V and J genes are TRBV4-3 and TRBJ2-7; weak D call: TRBD2 (7 bases). Germline-derived CDR1 and CDR2 are LGHNA and YSLEER. V was pared by 0 bases and J by 2 bases, with 14 bases between. CDR3 size: 16 residues. In nucleotides, the CDR3 is TGCGCCAGCAGCCAAGATCGGAGCGGGGACACCTACGAGCAGTACTTC. Its translation: CASSQDRSGDTYEQYF.

This rearrangement joins TRBV11-3 to TRBJ2-1, with D possibly TRBD1 on 6 matching bases. The germline gives CDR1 SGHNT, CDR2 YENEEA. The V end was cut by 0 bases, the J end by 4 bases, with 13 bases between. The CDR3 loop spans 16 amino acids. CDR3 in amino acids: CASSLDRQVEYNEQFF. CDR3 bases: TGTGCCAGCAGCTTAGATCGACAGGTGGAATACAATGAGCAGTTCTTC.

V gene TRBV25-1 combines with J gene TRBJ1-1; TRBD1 matches 7 bases. Per the germline V gene, CDR1 is MGHDK and CDR2 is SYGVNS. V shed 3 bases and J 1 base; nucleotides not matched to a gene: 5. This CDR3 has 15 residues. CDR3 loop: CASSDSRQGNTEAFF. Here the CDR3 DNA reads TGTGCCAGCAGTGACAGTCGACAGGGGAACACTGAAGCTTTCTTT.

The sample holds a few counts of this clone. The chain uses TRBV7-3 and TRBJ2-2, with D tentatively TRBD2 (5 bases). V gave up 2 bases and J gave up 5 bases, with 9 bases separating them. The CDR3 totals 14 residues. Germline V lookup: CDR1 SGHTA, CDR2 FQGTGA. CDR3 region: CASSLSSGTGELFF. CDR3 nucleotide sequence: TGTGCCAGCAGCTTATCATCGGGGACCGGGGAGCTGTTTTTT.

The chain employs TRBV4-1 and TRBJ2-7, with D maybe TRBD2 (6 bases). CDR1 MGHRA and CDR2 YSYEKL come from the germline V gene. The CDR3 is made up of 16 amino acids. The ends were cut back, 0 bases at V and 3 bases at J, with 15 bases in the middle. The CDR3 loop reads CASSQDGGNLIYEQYF. The CDR3 nucleotides read TGCGCCAGCAGCCAAGATGGGGGGAATCTAATCTACGAGCAGTACTTC.

The J gene is TRBJ2-6, the V gene TRBV28, with unresolved D. The CDR3 has 16 amino acids. V was shortened by 1 base and J by 0 bases, with 7 bases between the two germline ends. From germline, CDR1 is MDHEN and CDR2 SYDVKM. CDR3 sequence: CASSLLSLSGANVLTF. In nucleotides, the CDR3 is TGTGCCAGCAGTTTATTGTCCCTCTCTGGGGCCAACGTCCTGACTTTC.

The genes are TRBV7-2 and TRBJ2-2; D might be TRBD2 (5 bases). The CDR3 totals 16 residues. The germline V gene encodes CDR1 SGHTA and CDR2 FQGNSA. Trimming removed 4 bases from V and 5 bases from J, with 17 bases in between. This chain's CDR3 is CASSSDGSARTGELFF. In nucleotides, the CDR3 is TGTGCCAGCAGCTCCGACGGTAGCGCTAGGACCGGGGAGCTGTTTTTT.

The chain has TRBV25-1 and TRBJ2-3, with a weak D call TRBD2 (6 bases). The CDR3 is 15 residues long. Germline CDR1 is MGHDK and CDR2 is SYGVNS. Trimming left V 3 bases short and J 1 base short, with 11 bases between. The CDR3 reads CASSDLTGGTDTQYF. CDR3 DNA: TGTGCCAGCAGTGATCTGACGGGGGGCACAGATACGCAGTATTTT.

The chain joins TRBV6-1 to TRBJ1-1; D is perhaps TRBD1 (5 bases). Trimming took off 1 base at V and 4 bases at J, with 13 bases between the two ends. The CDR3 consists of 15 residues. Germline assignment: CDR1 MNHNS and CDR2 SASEGT. This CDR3 is CASSEEGGGSTEAFF. CDR3 coding DNA: TGTGCCAGCAGTGAAGAGGGTGGGGGGAGCACTGAAGCTTTCTTT.

This clone was recorded only once. This rearrangement joins TRBV28 to TRBJ1-1, with D possibly being TRBD1 (5 bases). CDR3 length equals 13 residues. Germline loops: CDR1 MDHEN, CDR2 SYDVKM. V lost 6 bases and J lost 4, with 12 bases in between. The DNA of the CDR3 is TGTGCCAGCAGCCAGGGTACCCCCACTGAAGCTTTCTTT. Amino acid sequence: CASSQGTPTEAFF. Using reference TRBV28 and TRBJ1-1 for the parts outside the CDR3, the full variable domain is DVKVTQSSRYLVKRTGEKVFLECVQDMDHENMFWYRQDPGLGLRLIYFSYDVKMKEKGDIPEGYSVSREKKERFSLILESASTNQTSMYLCASSQGTPTEAFFGQGTRLTVV.

The rearrangement links TRBV4-3 to TRBJ2-1; D is perhaps TRBD2 (6 bases). V lost 2 bases and J 9 bases, leaving 20 bases between the germline ends. CDR1 is LGHNA, CDR2 YSLEER, per germline. This CDR3 is built from 16 residues. CDR3 DNA: TGCGCCAGCAGCCAACTAGGAGGGATATCCCGGGGTGAGCAGTTCTTC. Residues: CASSQLGGISRGEQFF.